The rows below give T cell receptor beta chains drawn from one sample of a study of blood T cell repertoires in COVID-19. The data were produced by immunoSEQ multiplex PCR, yet TCRdb's version contains in-frame clones alone and is incomplete. The sample shows about 59,000 clones, about four fifths of them seen only once. Source material: peripheral blood. These receptors all stem from a woman aged 80 or over with acute or convalescent COVID-19. The CDR3 runs from the conserved cysteine through the conserved F or W. A D gene is named only where the DNA matches it firmly. Rows give clone size only sometimes, using once, few, many, or a class for an expanded clone.

v_gene	len	d_gene	j_gene	abundance	CDR3nt	CDR3aa
TRBV27	12	.	TRBJ2-7	once	TGTGCCAGCAGTTTAAATCGCTACGAGCAGTACTTC	CASSLNRYEQYF
TRBV18	16	.	TRBJ1-5	.	TGTGCCAGCTCACCATCCGGGGGGGCCAACAATCAGCCCCAGCATTTT	CASSPSGGANNQPQHF
TRBV5-1	13	.	TRBJ1-2	once	TGCGCCAGCAGCTTGTTACAGGGCTATGGCTACACCTTC	CASSLLQGYGYTF
TRBV19	15	TRBD1	TRBJ1-2	once	TGTGCCAGTAGTACCGAACAGGGGCCCCGCTATGGCTACACCTTC	CASSTEQGPRYGYTF
TRBV29-1	15	.	TRBJ2-4	.	TGCAGCGTTGAAGAAGGGGTTGGAGCCAAAAACATTCAGTACTTC	CSVEEGVGAKNIQYF
TRBV3-1/TRBV3-2	12	.	TRBJ2-7	.	TGTGCCAGCAGCCCGCGGACATACGAGCAGTACTTC	CASSPRTYEQYF
TRBV12-3/TRBV12-4	12	.	TRBJ1-6	once	TGTGCCAGCGGACAGACCGATTCACCCCTCCACTTT	CASGQTDSPLHF
TRBV28	16	.	TRBJ1-5	.	TGTGCCAGCAGTTTAAGGGCGGGGCGCGGGAATCAGCCCCAGCATTTT	CASSLRAGRGNQPQHF
TRBV30	15	.	TRBJ1-5	.	TGTGCCTGGAGTGAACAGGGTCGGAGCAATCAGCCCCAGCATTTT	CAWSEQGRSNQPQHF
TRBV7-9	15	.	TRBJ1-1	.	TGTGCCAGCAGCAGAGACAGCGTTATGAACACTGAAGCTTTCTTT	CASSRDSVMNTEAFF
TRBV7-9	13	.	TRBJ2-7	.	TGTGCCAGCAGCTCGGGACAAACCTACGAGCAGTACTTC	CASSSGQTYEQYF
TRBV19	15	.	TRBJ1-1	.	TGTGCCAGTAGTATAGTGGGCAGCCCACTTGGTGAAGCTTTCTTT	CASSIVGSPLGEAFF
TRBV7-2	17	TRBD1	TRBJ1-1	few	TGTGCCAGCAGCTTAGTAACAGGGGGCGGAGGACCCGCTGAAGCTTTCTTT	CASSLVTGGGGPAEAFF
TRBV2	14	TRBD2	TRBJ2-1	.	TGTGCCAGCAGTGATACTAGCGCCTACAATGAGCAGTTCTTC	CASSDTSAYNEQFF
TRBV6-5	15	TRBD1	TRBJ1-3	few	TGTGCCAGCAGCGTGGACAGGGTCGGGGGAAACACCATATATTTT	CASSVDRVGGNTIYF
TRBV5-4	16	.	TRBJ2-7	.	TGTGCCAGCAGCCAACGCCTCCGACGGGAGACCTACGAGCAGTACTTC	CASSQRLRRETYEQYF
TRBV28	16	TRBD2	TRBJ2-1	few	TGTGCCAGCAGTTCCCAGCGGGGGTTATTACTACGGGAGCAGTTCTTC	CASSSQRGLLLREQFF
TRBV3-1/TRBV3-2	15	TRBD2	TRBJ2-1	.	TGTGCCAGCAGGGCTACTAGCGGGAGGCCCAATGAGCAGTTCTTC	CASRATSGRPNEQFF
TRBV3-1/TRBV3-2	12	.	TRBJ2-7	.	TGTGCCAGCAGCCAAGCTGGGGGGGAGCAGTACTTC	CASSQAGGEQYF
TRBV4-3	15	.	TRBJ1-4	.	TGCGCCAGCAGCCAAGACTCCGCGCCGAGTGAAAAACTGTTTTTT	CASSQDSAPSEKLFF
TRBV7-2	16	TRBD1	TRBJ2-7	.	TGTGCCAGCAGCTGGGAAACAGGGGGCTACTTCTACGAGCAGTACTTC	CASSWETGGYFYEQYF
TRBV6-5	15	.	TRBJ1-1	once	TGTGCCAGCAGTTACAGCCGAACAGGCCTCACTGAAGCTTTCTTT	CASSYSRTGLTEAFF
TRBV7-6	17	TRBD2	TRBJ2-3	few	TGTGCCAGCAGCTTGGGGTCCATAAGCGGGGTCGGAGATACGCAGTATTTT	CASSLGSISGVGDTQYF
TRBV28	18	TRBD2	TRBJ2-1	.	TGTGCCAGCAGTTTAGCTGGACTAGCGGGAAGGACCTACAATGAGCAGTTCTTC	CASSLAGLAGRTYNEQFF
TRBV3-1/TRBV3-2	19	TRBD2	TRBJ2-2	once	TGTGCCAGCGGGTCAATATGGACTAGAGCGGGGGCGAACACCGGGGAGCTGTTTTTT	CASGSIWTRAGANTGELFF
TRBV27	14	.	TRBJ2-3	.	TGTGCCAGCAGTTTAACTTCAGGGACAGATACGCAGTATTTT	CASSLTSGTDTQYF
TRBV4-2	17	TRBD2	TRBJ2-2	.	TGTGCCAGCAGCCAAGATAGTACTAGCGGAAACACCGGGGAGCTGTTTTTT	CASSQDSTSGNTGELFF
TRBV6-1	15	TRBD2	TRBJ2-3	.	TGTGCCAGCAGTGAAGGGGGAGGGAGCACAGATACGCAGTATTTT	CASSEGGGSTDTQYF
TRBV10-1	12	.	TRBJ1-2	.	TGCGCCAGCCTATACAGTATTTATGGCTACACCTTC	CASLYSIYGYTF
TRBV2	15	TRBD2	TRBJ2-1	few	TGTGCCAGCAGTGCCGGGACTAGCGACTACAATGAGCAGTTCTTC	CASSAGTSDYNEQFF
TRBV4-3	16	TRBD1	TRBJ1-6	.	TGCGCCAGCAGCCAGGGGGACAGGGGGCGAGGGTCACCCCTCCACTTT	CASSQGDRGRGSPLHF
TRBV5-1	15	TRBD1	TRBJ2-3	.	TGCGCCAGCAGCATTGGGACAGGGGGCTCAGATACGCAGTATTTT	CASSIGTGGSDTQYF
TRBV19	18	TRBD2	TRBJ2-1	.	TGTGCCAGTAGTAAGGGACTAGCGGGGGGGAGCTCCTACAATGAGCAGTTCTTC	CASSKGLAGGSSYNEQFF
TRBV7-9	16	TRBD1	TRBJ1-1	once	TGTGCCAGCAGAGACCCCCGGGACAGCATGAACACTGAAGCTTTCTTT	CASRDPRDSMNTEAFF
TRBV2	13	TRBD1	TRBJ1-1	.	TGTGCCAGCAGTCTGACAGGGCCCACTGAAGCTTTCTTT	CASSLTGPTEAFF
TRBV18	13	.	TRBJ2-5	.	TGTGCCAGCTCACGTGGGCAGCAAGAGACCCAGTACTTC	CASSRGQQETQYF
TRBV5-1	16	.	TRBJ1-4	.	TGCGCCAGCAGCGGAGGTCCGGGGACAAGCAATGAAAAACTGTTTTTT	CASSGGPGTSNEKLFF
TRBV12-3/TRBV12-4	12	TRBD2	TRBJ2-1	.	TGTGCCAGCAGGGGTAGCGGGGGTGAGGGGTTCTTC	CASRGSGGEGFF
TRBV28	14	TRBD2	TRBJ2-7	.	TGTGCCAGCAGTTTCCCTAGCGGCAAATACGAGCAGTACTTC	CASSFPSGKYEQYF
TRBV6-6	13	.	TRBJ2-7	.	TGTGCCAGCAGTCAGACTTCGGGACTGGGGCAGTACTTC	CASSQTSGLGQYF
TRBV4-1	15	TRBD1	TRBJ2-7	few	TGCGCCAGCAGCCAAGAACAGGACAGGTTCTTGGAGCAGTACTTC	CASSQEQDRFLEQYF